The 23 T cell receptor beta chains given below trace back to one sample, sequenced in a study of T cell responses to AZD1222 COVID-19 vaccine. Sequencing used immunoSEQ multiplex PCR; TCRdb keeps in-frame clones, though not all of them. This sample yields roughly 77,000 clones, of which about 90% are seen a single time; 7% to 8.5% belongs to the top ten. The input for sequencing was peripheral blood, taken on day 0 of MenACWY control vaccination. All receptors come from an adult in good health.

The chain joins TRBV3-1 (or the pseudogene TRBV3-2) to TRBJ2-3; possibly TRBD2 for D (6 bases). The CDR3 is 16 residues long. Germline V gives CDR1 LGHDT, CDR2 YNNKEL (reference sequence). Trimming took off 3 bases at V and 0 bases at J, with 13 bases between the two ends. CDR3 in amino acids: CASSHPGRPSTDTQYF. CDR3 DNA sequence: TGTGCCAGCAGCCACCCGGGGAGGCCCAGCACAGATACGCAGTATTTT.

This chain connects TRBV6-2 or TRBV6-3 to TRBJ2-5, with D perhaps matching TRBD2 (5 bases). The length of the CDR3 is 17 residues. V was trimmed by 2 bases and J by 5 bases, leaving 21 bases between them. Germline V lookup: CDR1 MNHEY, CDR2 SVGEGT. Written as DNA, the CDR3 is TGTGCCAGCAGTTACGCATCCCGGGGAGACATCATTGAGACCCAGTACTTC. Protein product: CASSYASRGDIIETQYF.

The chain links TRBV28 to TRBJ1-2, with 7 bases matching TRBD1. The V gene's germline CDR1 is MDHEN and CDR2 SYDVKM. The CDR3 is 17 residues long. The junction had 15 bases not matched to a gene; V was cut back by 4 bases and J by 4 bases. The CDR3 here is CASSSMREGAGGYGYTF. For the CDR3, the DNA is TGTGCCAGCAGTTCCATGAGGGAGGGGGCAGGTGGCTATGGCTACACCTTC.

This clone was found a few times. The chain combines TRBV9 with TRBJ1-4; D gene unclear. The CDR3 sequence is 13 residues long. Germline CDR1 and CDR2: SGDLS and YYNGEE. Trimming removed 4 bases from V and 10 bases from J, with 14 bases in between. CDR3 coding DNA: TGTGCCAGCAGCCTTGAAGGTGGTGGAAAACTGTTTTTT. Its translation: CASSLEGGGKLFF. The entire variable domain, with the rest obtained from reference TRBV9 and TRBJ1-4, is as follows: DSGVTQTPKHLITATGQRVTLRCSPRSGDLSVYWYQQSLDQGLQFLIQYYNGEERAKGNILERFSAQQFPDLHSELNLSSLELGDSALYFCASSLEGGGKLFFGSGTQLSVL.

CDR3 nucleotides: TGTGCCAGCAGCTTAGACGGCAGGGAAAACAATCAGCCCCAGCATTTT. Its protein is CASSLDGRENNQPQHF. The rearrangement joins TRBV7-9 to TRBJ1-5; perhaps TRBD1 as D (5 bases). This CDR3 has 16 residues. Looked up from germline, CDR1 is SEHNR and CDR2 is FQNEAQ (reference sequence). V was clipped by 1 base and J by 3 bases, with 13 bases between them.

J is TRBJ1-5 and V is TRBV7-9; D call uncertain. V was cut by 4 bases and J by 6 bases, with 10 bases left in between. Germline CDR1 SEHNR, CDR2 FQNEAQ (reference sequence). The CDR3 spans 13 residues. The CDR3 bases are TGTGCCAGCAGCTGGACGGCCGGTCAGCCCCAGCATTTT. Protein product: CASSWTAGQPQHF.

The chain combines TRBV6-5 with TRBJ2-7; D is perhaps TRBD1 (6 bases). The CDR3 consists of 13 residues. V shed 8 bases and J shed 1 base, with 12 bases lying between them. Germline loops: CDR1 MNHEY, CDR2 SVGAGI. Here the CDR3 reads CASRRGTSYEQYF. DNA for the CDR3: TGTGCCAGCCGCAGGGGAACTTCCTACGAGCAGTACTTC.

Notes on this clone: In this CDR3 the conserved last residue, phenylalanine or tryptophan, is missing, so a read error is likely. The limits of the CDR3 on the DNA are not certain, so only TCRdb's listed CDR3 is given. The chain has TRBV3-1 (or the pseudogene TRBV3-2) and TRBJ2-7; TRBD1 was called by the table and not checked on the DNA. Including both end residues, the CDR3 is 12 amino acids long. Germline V lookup: CDR1 LGHDT, CDR2 YNNKEL (reference sequence). The CDR3 sequence is CASPSATRDRGC.

The chain employs TRBV2 and TRBJ1-4, with 8 bases fitting TRBD1. J was trimmed by 8 bases and V by 5 bases; bases with no gene match: 7. The CDR3 is made up of 14 amino acids. Per the germline V gene, CDR1 is SNHLY and CDR2 is FYNNEI. This chain's CDR3 is CASSTDRGMEKLFF. The CDR3 coding sequence is TGTGCCAGCAGTACCGACAGGGGCATGGAAAAACTGTTTTTT.

As DNA, the CDR3 is TGTGCCAGCAGTCCTAACCCCCAGGGGACAGATACGCAGTATTTT. It specifies CASSPNPQGTDTQYF. This rearrangement joins TRBV6-4 to TRBJ2-3, with TRBD1 as a possible D gene (6 bases). CDR1 MRHNA and CDR2 SNTAGT come from the germline V gene. The CDR3 runs 15 residues. Trimming took off 5 bases at V and 3 bases at J, with 15 bases between the two ends.

V usage is TRBV4-3 and J usage is TRBJ2-1, with 12 bases lining up with TRBD2. This CDR3 is built from 16 residues. V shed 3 bases and J 10 bases; nucleotides not matched to a gene: 10. The V gene's germline CDR1 is LGHNA and CDR2 YSLEER. CDR3 sequence: CASSHQLAGGGNEQFF. CDR3 in DNA: TGCGCCAGCAGCCATCAACTAGCGGGGGGCGGAAACGAGCAGTTCTTC.

The chain combines TRBV28 with TRBJ2-1; D tentatively reads TRBD1 or TRBD2 (6 bases each). The CDR3 totals 14 residues. Germline V gene sequence: CDR1 MDHEN, CDR2 SYDVKM. Between the trimmed V and J ends, which lost 10 bases and 4 bases, there was a span of 17 bases. Written as DNA, the CDR3 is TGTGCCACGAAGGGGGGACTTGGGTACAATGAGCAGTTCTTC. Translated: CATKGGLGYNEQFF.

This clone was found once. V usage is TRBV6-5 and J usage is TRBJ2-3, with 8 bases lining up with TRBD2. The germline V gene encodes CDR1 MNHEY and CDR2 SVGAGI. V lost 5 bases and J lost 4; bases outside the gene matches: 8. The CDR3 runs 15 residues. In nucleotides, the CDR3 is TGTGCCAGCAGTCATTTCGGGGGGGCGTCAGATACGCAGTATTTT. Translated, it gives CASSHFGGASDTQYF.

In DNA form, the CDR3 reads TGCGCCAGCAGCTTGGAATTTGGGGGGCTAGTCAAAAACATTCAGTACTTC. Residues: CASSLEFGGLVKNIQYF. This chain joins TRBV5-1 and TRBJ2-4; perhaps D is TRBD1 or TRBD2 (6 bases each). Trimming left V 0 bases short and J 3 bases short, with 16 bases between. Germline loops: CDR1 SGHRS, CDR2 YFSETQ. The CDR3 length is 17 residues.

This clone was picked up one time. This sequence joins TRBV7-8 and TRBJ1-5; D may be TRBD1 (5 bases). CDR1 and CDR2 (germline): SGHVS, FQNEAQ. The V end was cut by 5 bases, the J end by 0 bases, with 20 bases between. The CDR3 is 18 amino acids. The chain's CDR3 is CASSQTNWGLSSNQPQHF. The DNA of the CDR3 is TGTGCCAGCAGCCAAACCAACTGGGGACTGAGTAGCAATCAGCCCCAGCATTTT.

The CDR3 nucleotides read TGTGCCAGCAGCTTGTGGGCAGGGGTTGAGCAGTACTTC. Its protein is CASSLWAGVEQYF. The chain is built from TRBV5-4 and TRBJ2-7, with D possibly being TRBD1 (6 bases). Trimming took off 1 base at V and 7 bases at J, with 12 bases between the two ends. CDR3 length equals 13 residues. Germline V gene sequence: CDR1 SGHNT, CDR2 YYREEE (reference sequence).

The V call is TRBV9, the J call TRBJ2-2, with D maybe TRBD2 (5 bases). This CDR3 has 14 residues. Germline CDR1 reads SGDLS; CDR2 reads YYNGEE. The V gene lost 0 bases and the J gene lost 6 bases, with 9 bases spanning the gap. CDR3: CASSVASGSGELFF. For the CDR3, the DNA is TGTGCCAGCAGCGTAGCTTCGGGGTCCGGGGAGCTGTTTTTT.

The V gene is TRBV25-1, the J gene TRBJ2-6; D gene uncertain. The germline CDR1 and CDR2 sequences are MGHDK and SYGVNS. The V end was cut by 7 bases, the J end by 2 bases, with 6 bases between. This CDR3 region has 13 residues. CDR3 sequence: CASTSAGANVLTF. Here the CDR3 DNA reads TGTGCCAGCACCAGTGCTGGGGCCAACGTCCTGACTTTC.

The chain has TRBV7-6 and TRBJ2-1; tentative D call: TRBD2 (6 bases). CDR3 length: 14 amino acids. Germline values: CDR1 SGHVS, CDR2 FNYEAQ. The germline V and J ends were trimmed by 1 base and 7 bases, with 11 bases remaining between them. CDR3 coding DNA: TGTGCCAGCAGCTTAGTGACTAGTTCGAATGAGCAGTTCTTC. This codes for CASSLVTSSNEQFF.

Concerning this clone: Other DNA sequences in this sample translate to the same CDR3. The chain uses TRBV27 and TRBJ2-2; D call uncertain. V was pared by 6 bases and J by 4 bases, with 3 bases between. This CDR3 region has 11 residues. Germline-derived CDR1 and CDR2 are MNHEY and SMNVEV (reference sequence). The CDR3 DNA follows: TGTGCCAGCAGGAGCACCGGGGAGCTGTTTTTT. Translated, it gives CASRSTGELFF.

The V gene is TRBV15, the J gene TRBJ2-3; D is unclear. Trimming stripped 3 bases from V and 0 bases from J, with 7 bases between. The CDR3 runs to 14 residues. CDR1 and CDR2 (germline): LNHNV, YYDKDF (reference sequence). The CDR3 protein is CATSRKVSTDTQYF. CDR3 in DNA: TGTGCCACCAGCAGGAAAGTGAGCACAGATACGCAGTATTTT.

This chain links TRBV3-1 (or the pseudogene TRBV3-2) with TRBJ2-1; TRBD2 aligns across 8 bases. Looked up from germline, CDR1 is LGHDT and CDR2 is YNNKEL (reference sequence). CDR3 length: 15 residues. With V trimmed by 0 bases and J by 7 bases, 5 bases remained unmatched. Written as DNA, the CDR3 is TGTGCCAGCAGCCAAGATGCCGGGAGGGGAAATGAGCAGTTCTTC. Protein product: CASSQDAGRGNEQFF.

The genes are TRBV5-1 and TRBJ1-1; TRBD1 matches at 8 bases. Looked up from germline, CDR1 is SGHRS and CDR2 is YFSETQ. Losses at the gene ends were 4 bases for V and 0 bases for J; bases not matched to a gene: 5. This CDR3 is 15 amino acids long. CDR3 DNA sequence: TGCGCCAGCAGCCCAACAGGGGGAGTGAACACTGAAGCTTTCTTT. It is translated as CASSPTGGVNTEAFF.